The 12 T cell receptor beta chains listed next were all sequenced from one sample in a study of T cells in Graves' hyperthyroidism and ophthalmopathy. What was amplified from RNA transcripts were TCR beta CDR3 regions. Researchers ran a first-round RT-PCR on the TCR CDR3 using the HTBI primer set. TCRdb re-derived calls from the multiplex PCR reads in MiXCR, one entry per CDR3 protein. The sample yields roughly 510,000 distinct CDR3 sequences, approximately 49% seen once. Sequenced input: peripheral blood or thyroid tissue (not recorded which). These receptors all come from an adult woman with Graves' disease, either hyperthyroidism or ophthalmopathy (not recorded which).

The chain has TRBV10-2 and TRBJ1-4; the match to TRBD1 covers 9 bases. V lost 6 bases to trimming and J lost 7 bases; unmatched junction nucleotides: 18. CDR3 size: 18 residues. Germline-derived CDR1 and CDR2 are WSHSY and SAAADI. In DNA, the CDR3 is TGCGCCAGCAGCCGATCCAGATCAACAGGGGGCCGTTTTGAAAAACTGTTTTTT. Its translation: CASSRSRSTGGRFEKLFF.

The gene calls are TRBV6-1 and TRBJ2-5, with D maybe TRBD2 (6 bases). The germline CDR1 and CDR2 sequences are MNHNS and SASEGT. This CDR3 spans 15 amino acids. Trimming shortened V by 2 bases and J by 0 bases, and 10 bases separated the two germline ends. Written as DNA, the CDR3 is TGTGCCAGCAGTGAATTTGGCGGGAACCAAGAGACCCAGTACTTC. This encodes CASSEFGGNQETQYF.

This rearrangement joins TRBV5-6 to TRBJ1-1; D call uncertain. Trimming stripped 3 bases from V and 3 bases from J, with 12 bases between. This CDR3 has 14 residues. Germline-derived CDR1 and CDR2 are SGHDT and YYEEEE. The CDR3 reads CASSSEREYTEAFF. CDR3 nucleotide sequence: TGTGCCAGCAGCTCCGAGCGGGAGTACACTGAAGCTTTCTTT.

This clonotype showed up just once. In nucleotides, the CDR3 is TGTGCCAGCAGTCCCGGGACAGTCTACGTCGAGCAGTACTTC. It specifies CASSPGTVYVEQYF. This chain links TRBV7-9 with TRBJ2-7, with 7 bases matching TRBD1. The V gene's germline CDR1 is SEHNR and CDR2 FQNEAQ (reference sequence). The CDR3 is 14 amino acids. Trimming cost V 6 bases and J 6 bases; bases outside gene matches: 11.

This clonotype came up a few times. A much more abundant neighbour one base away suggests this may be a read error. The V call is TRBV5-1, the J call TRBJ1-2; D remains unclear. Germline V gene sequence: CDR1 SGHRS, CDR2 YFSETQ. V lost 0 bases and J 4 bases, leaving 10 bases between the germline ends. CDR3 length: 14 amino acids. The CDR3 DNA sequence: TGCGCCAGCAGCTTGGATCCCAGTGCCTATGGCTACACCTTC. It encodes CASSLDPSAYGYTF.

This clonotype occurred a few times. The J gene is TRBJ2-7, the V gene TRBV5-1, with D uncertain. The CDR3 totals 13 residues. The V end lost 1 base, the J end lost 5 bases, and 10 bases lay between the germline ends. The germline V gene encodes CDR1 SGHRS and CDR2 YFSETQ. CDR3 DNA: TGCGCCAGCAGCTTGCCTGGGTACGACGAGCAGTACTTC. It codes for CASSLPGYDEQYF.

The rearrangement joins TRBV20-1 to TRBJ2-5; the match to TRBD2 covers 8 bases. V gave up 5 bases and J gave up 1 base; unmatched junction bases: 6. The germline V gene encodes CDR1 DFQATT and CDR2 SNEGSKA (reference sequence). CDR3 size: 14 residues. The CDR3 here is CSAGLLAVQETQYF. In DNA form, the CDR3 reads TGCAGTGCTGGCCTACTAGCGGTCCAAGAGACCCAGTACTTC.

This clonotype appeared many times. The rearrangement joins TRBV5-1 to TRBJ2-5; 7 nucleotides align to TRBD2. The CDR3 is 15 residues long. With V trimmed by 1 base and J by 5 bases, 8 bases remained unmatched. Germline-derived CDR1 and CDR2 are SGHRS and YFSETQ. CDR3 sequence reads: CASSLPAGDFETQYF. The CDR3 DNA sequence: TGCGCCAGCAGCTTGCCGGCGGGAGATTTTGAGACCCAGTACTTC.

This sequence joins TRBV9 and TRBJ1-2; D is possibly TRBD1 (6 bases). Germline CDR1 SGDLS, CDR2 YYNGEE. The CDR3 extends over 15 amino acids. V was clipped by 4 bases and J by 4 bases, with 17 bases between them. CDR3 bases: TGTGCCAGCAGCCTCGAAACAGGGATCCTCTATGGCTACACCTTC. Translation: CASSLETGILYGYTF.

This clonotype was detected only once. The genes are TRBV19 and TRBJ1-1; D gene uncertain. CDR1 LNHDA and CDR2 SQIVND come from the germline V gene (reference sequence). This CDR3 region has 14 residues. V lost 6 bases and J 4 bases, leaving 15 bases between the germline ends. CDR3 protein: CASRAEREATEAFF. CDR3 DNA sequence: TGTGCCAGTAGAGCTGAAAGGGAGGCCACTGAAGCTTTCTTT.

Remarks on this clonotype: A read error may account for a junction end that differs from germline. The CDR3 spells CASSLGENAEAFF. Here the CDR3 DNA reads TGCGCCAGCAGCTTAGGGGAGAACGCTGAAGCTTTCTTT. The J gene is TRBJ1-1, the V gene TRBV5-1, with a possible D match to TRBD1 (5 bases). The germline V gene encodes CDR1 SGHRS and CDR2 YFSETQ. CDR3 length equals 13 residues.

The genes are TRBV7-2 and TRBJ1-1, with a possible D match to TRBD1 (5 bases). CDR3 length: 15 residues. CDR1 and CDR2 (germline): SGHTA, FQGNSA. V shed 4 bases and J shed 4 bases, with 16 bases lying between them. Here the CDR3 reads CASSSDWGVGTEAFF. The CDR3 DNA reads as TGTGCCAGCAGCTCGGACTGGGGGGTGGGCACTGAAGCTTTCTTT. The entire variable domain, with the rest obtained from reference TRBV7-2 and TRBJ1-1, is as follows: GAGVSQSPSNKVTEKGKDVELRCDPISGHTALYWYRQSLGQGLEFLIYFQGNSAPDKSGLPSDRFSAERTGGSVSTLTIQRTQQEDSAVYLCASSSDWGVGTEAFFGQGTRLTVV.